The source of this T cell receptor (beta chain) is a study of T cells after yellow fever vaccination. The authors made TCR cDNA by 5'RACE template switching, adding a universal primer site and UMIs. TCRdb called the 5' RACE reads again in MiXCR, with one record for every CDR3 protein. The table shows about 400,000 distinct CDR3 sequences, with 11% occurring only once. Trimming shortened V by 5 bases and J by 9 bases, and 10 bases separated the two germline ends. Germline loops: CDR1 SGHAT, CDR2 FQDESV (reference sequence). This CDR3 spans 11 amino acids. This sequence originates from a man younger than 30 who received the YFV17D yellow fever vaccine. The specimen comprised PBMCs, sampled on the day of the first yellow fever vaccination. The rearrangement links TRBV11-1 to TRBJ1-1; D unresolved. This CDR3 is CASSPASQAFF. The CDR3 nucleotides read TGTGCCAGCAGCCCGGCGTCCCAAGCTTTCTTT.